Below, one T cell receptor beta chain is given with its context. Its antigen is still unknown. No much larger clonotype is one base removed from it; base qualities were not supplied. Taken from the germline V gene (reference sequence), the CDR1 and CDR2 loops are DFQATT and SNEGSKA. The CDR3 numbers 15 residues from cysteine through phenylalanine. This entry keeps only the CDR3 DNA: 45 bases, framed from base 1. Trimming removed 6 bases from V and 0 bases from J; the gene matches leave 4 bases unexplained. Instrument on record: Illumina HiSeq 2500. Quantitative 5'-RACE with molecular barcodes was used to prepare TCR beta libraries. The original pipeline was this. Disease-linked TCR variants were identified with a new computational method built on a probabilistic model of VDJ rearrangement. TCRdb's own reprocessing of the public reads used fastp at Q25 and MiXCR and kept productive beta chains. Rows with a matching CDR3 protein are joined into one entry that keeps the most common DNA and genes. These V and J calls are TCRdb output, not the study's own analysis. This sample is represented by some 800,000 distinct CDR3 sequences; 12% of them were singletons. Less than 0.65% of the sample is held by the ten biggest clonotypes.

The sample is drawn from a study of CD8 T cells in ankylosing spondylitis (dated by TCRdb to the late 2010s). Broadly, across the study: T cell receptor beta repertoires were profiled in healthy donors and ankylosing spondylitis patients so that disease-linked TCR variants could be found. The whole study cohort included roughly 110 healthy donors and around 25 ankylosing spondylitis patients. Peripheral blood was sampled, and synovial fluid was additionally collected from ankylosing spondylitis patients. General conclusions and limits of the study: A TCR beta motif made up of several highly homologous amino acid variants appeared to be characteristic of blood from ankylosing spondylitis patients. Some of the motif variants had been reported before in the synovial fluid and blood of reactive arthritis patients, a finding that suggests common disease-initiation mechanisms. A CD8+ phenotype was shown by the disease-linked clones, which were found at relatively low frequencies in peripheral blood. Significant enrichment of the disease-linked clones was reported in matched synovial fluid samples from ankylosing spondylitis patients.

Recombination linked TRBV20-1 to TRBJ2-4, with 11 bases in between that match TRBD2. The specimen sequenced was blood, either unsorted or a sorted T cell fraction (not recorded which). The sequence came from a male donor with ankylosing spondylitis. The CDR3: CSATGLAEAKNIQYF. The DNA sequence is given as TGCAGTGCAACGGGACTAGCGGAAGCCAAAAACATTCAGTACTTC.